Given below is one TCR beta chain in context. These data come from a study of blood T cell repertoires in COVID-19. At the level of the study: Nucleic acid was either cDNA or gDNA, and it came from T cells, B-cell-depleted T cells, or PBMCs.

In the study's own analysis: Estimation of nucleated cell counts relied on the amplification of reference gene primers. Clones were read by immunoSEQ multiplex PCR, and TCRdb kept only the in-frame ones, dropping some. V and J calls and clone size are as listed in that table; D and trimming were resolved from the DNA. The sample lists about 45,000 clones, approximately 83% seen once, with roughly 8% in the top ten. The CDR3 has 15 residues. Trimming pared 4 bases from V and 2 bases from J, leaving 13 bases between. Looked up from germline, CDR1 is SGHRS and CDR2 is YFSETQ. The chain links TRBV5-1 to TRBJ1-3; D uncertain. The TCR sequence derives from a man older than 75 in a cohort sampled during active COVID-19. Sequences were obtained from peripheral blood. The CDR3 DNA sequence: TGCGCCAGCAGCCCTGACATCTCGACTGGAAACACCATATATTTT. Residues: CASSPDISTGNTIYF. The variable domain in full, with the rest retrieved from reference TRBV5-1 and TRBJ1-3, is KAGVTQTPRYLIKTRGQQVTLSCSPISGHRSVSWYQQTPGQGLQFLFEYFSETQRNKGNFPGRFSGRQFSNSRSEMNVSTLELGDSALYLCASSPDISTGNTIYFGEGSWLTVV.